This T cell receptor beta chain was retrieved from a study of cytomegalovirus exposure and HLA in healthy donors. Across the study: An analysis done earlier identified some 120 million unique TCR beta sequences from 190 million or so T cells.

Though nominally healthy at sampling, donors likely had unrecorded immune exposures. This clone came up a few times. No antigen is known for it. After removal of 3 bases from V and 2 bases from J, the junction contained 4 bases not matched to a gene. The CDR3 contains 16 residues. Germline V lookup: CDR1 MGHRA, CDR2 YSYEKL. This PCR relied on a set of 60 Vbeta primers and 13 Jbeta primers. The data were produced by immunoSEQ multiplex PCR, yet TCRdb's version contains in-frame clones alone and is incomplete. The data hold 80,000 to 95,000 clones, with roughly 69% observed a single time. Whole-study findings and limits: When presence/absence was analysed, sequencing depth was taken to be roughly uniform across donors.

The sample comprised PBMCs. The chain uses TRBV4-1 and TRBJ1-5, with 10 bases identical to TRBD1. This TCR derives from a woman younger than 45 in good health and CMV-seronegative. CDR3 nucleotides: TGCGCCAGCAGCCAGGGGACAGGGGCGGGCAATCAGCCCCAGCATTTT. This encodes CASSQGTGAGNQPQHF.